Below are 7 T cell receptor beta chains sequenced from a single sample in a study of cytomegalovirus exposure and HLA in healthy donors. Data came from immunoSEQ multiplex PCR; TCRdb stores just in-frame clones and leaves some out. The sample shows about 110,000 clones, roughly 90% of them seen only once. Sequencing was done on a sample of PBMCs. These receptors were taken from a woman aged 25-40 years in good health and CMV-seropositive.

The V and J genes are TRBV30 and TRBJ2-2; tentative D call: TRBD1 (5 bases). The CDR3 contains 15 residues. The germline V gene encodes CDR1 GTSNPN and CDR2 SVGIG (reference sequence). Trimming stripped 3 bases from V and 7 bases from J, with 18 bases between. As DNA, the CDR3 is TGTGCCTGGAGCAGAGGCAGGGTCCACGACGGGGAGCTGTTTTTT. It translates to CAWSRGRVHDGELFF.

The J gene is TRBJ1-2, the V gene TRBV30; D is unresolved. Germline-derived CDR1 and CDR2 are GTSNPN and SVGIG (reference sequence). V lost 1 base, J lost 4 bases, and 7 bases lay in between. The CDR3 has 12 amino acids. CDR3 coding DNA: TGTGCCTGGAGTGCCCTATCCTATGGCTACACCTTC. Protein: CAWSALSYGYTF.

The J gene is TRBJ2-7, the V gene TRBV30, with D perhaps matching TRBD1 (5 bases). V gave up 3 bases and J gave up 5 bases, with 8 bases separating them. The CDR3 totals 11 residues. Germline-derived CDR1 and CDR2 are GTSNPN and SVGIG (reference sequence). CDR3 bases: TGTGCCTGGAGCCAGGGTCACGAGCAGTACTTC. Translation gives CAWSQGHEQYF.

The chain has TRBV30 and TRBJ2-2; 8 positions agree with TRBD1. CDR3 size: 14 residues. The V segment lost 3 bases and the J segment 1 base; nucleotides outside the gene matches: 1. Germline V gives CDR1 GTSNPN, CDR2 SVGIG (reference sequence). The CDR3 sequence: CAWRGTGNTGELFF. In DNA form, the CDR3 reads TGTGCCTGGAGGGGGACAGGGAACACCGGGGAGCTGTTTTTT.

Written as DNA, the CDR3 is TGTGCCAGCAGTGAAGGTGGGGGAGGCTCCTACGAGCAGTACTTC. It yields the protein CASSEGGGGSYEQYF. This chain links TRBV9 with TRBJ2-7; weak D call: TRBD2 (6 bases). The CDR3 extends over 15 amino acids. Germline assignment: CDR1 SGDLS and CDR2 YYNGEE. Trimming removed 5 bases from V and 0 bases from J, with 15 bases in between.

This chain joins TRBV18 and TRBJ2-3; tentative D call: TRBD1 (5 bases). This CDR3 is built from 14 residues. CDR1 and CDR2 from the germline V gene are KGHSH and LQKENI. The V gene lost 2 bases and the J gene lost 1 base, with 7 bases spanning the gap. The CDR3 DNA follows: TGTGCCAGCTCACCAACAGGAGGCACAGATACGCAGTATTTT. Translating it yields CASSPTGGTDTQYF.

V gene TRBV18 combines with J gene TRBJ2-3; no firm D call. CDR3 length equals 17 residues. From germline, CDR1 is KGHSH and CDR2 LQKENI. V was shortened by 2 bases and J by 1 base, with 16 bases between the two germline ends. In nucleotides, the CDR3 is TGTGCCAGCTCACCAAGTACGGGTGCTCCTGGCACAGATACGCAGTATTTT. Translation: CASSPSTGAPGTDTQYF.